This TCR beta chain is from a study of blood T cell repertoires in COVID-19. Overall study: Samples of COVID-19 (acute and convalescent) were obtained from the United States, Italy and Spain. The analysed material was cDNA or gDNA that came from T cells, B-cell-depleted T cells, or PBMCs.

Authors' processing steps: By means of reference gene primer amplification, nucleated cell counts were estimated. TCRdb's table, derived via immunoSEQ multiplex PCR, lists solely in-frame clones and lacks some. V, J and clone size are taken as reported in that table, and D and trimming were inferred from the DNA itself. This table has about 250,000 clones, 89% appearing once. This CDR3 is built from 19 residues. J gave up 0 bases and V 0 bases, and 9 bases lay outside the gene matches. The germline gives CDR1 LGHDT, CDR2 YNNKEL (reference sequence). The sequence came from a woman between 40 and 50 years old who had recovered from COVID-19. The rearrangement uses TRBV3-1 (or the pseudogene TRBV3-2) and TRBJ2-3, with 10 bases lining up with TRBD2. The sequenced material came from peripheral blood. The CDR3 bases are TGTGCCAGCAGCCAAGATAGGATTAGCGGGGGGATTAGCACAGATACGCAGTATTTT. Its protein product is CASSQDRISGGISTDTQYF.